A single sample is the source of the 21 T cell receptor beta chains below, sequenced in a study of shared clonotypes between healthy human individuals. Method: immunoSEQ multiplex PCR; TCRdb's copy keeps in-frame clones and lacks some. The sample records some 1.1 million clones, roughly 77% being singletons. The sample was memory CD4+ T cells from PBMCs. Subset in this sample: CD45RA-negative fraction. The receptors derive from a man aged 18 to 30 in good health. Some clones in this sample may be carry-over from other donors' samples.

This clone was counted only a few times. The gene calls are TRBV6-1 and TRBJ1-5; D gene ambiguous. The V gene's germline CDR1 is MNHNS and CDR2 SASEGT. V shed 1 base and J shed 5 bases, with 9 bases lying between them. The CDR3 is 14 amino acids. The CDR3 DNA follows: TGTGCCAGCAGTGAAGGCTCAGTGCATCAGCCCCAGCATTTT. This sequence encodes CASSEGSVHQPQHF.

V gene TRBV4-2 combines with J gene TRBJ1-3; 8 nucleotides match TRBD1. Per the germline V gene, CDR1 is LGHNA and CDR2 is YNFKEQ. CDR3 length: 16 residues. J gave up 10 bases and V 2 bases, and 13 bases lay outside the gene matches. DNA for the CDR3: TGTGCCAGCAGCCAATGGGCGGGACAGGCGGGTAAGACCATATATTTT. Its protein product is CASSQWAGQAGKTIYF.

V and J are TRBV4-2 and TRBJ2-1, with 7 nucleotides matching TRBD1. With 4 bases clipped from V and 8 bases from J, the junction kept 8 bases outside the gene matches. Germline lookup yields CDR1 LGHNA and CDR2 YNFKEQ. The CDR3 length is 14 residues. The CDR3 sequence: CASSLAGGGDEQFF. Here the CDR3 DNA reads TGTGCCAGCAGCCTAGCAGGGGGTGGAGATGAGCAGTTCTTC.

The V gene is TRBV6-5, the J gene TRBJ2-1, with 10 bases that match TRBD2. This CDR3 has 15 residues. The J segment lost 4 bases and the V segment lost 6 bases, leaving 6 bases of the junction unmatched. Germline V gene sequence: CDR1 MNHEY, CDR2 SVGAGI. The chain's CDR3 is CASRAGTSVYNEQFF. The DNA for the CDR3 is TGTGCCAGCAGGGCCGGGACTAGCGTTTACAATGAGCAGTTCTTC.

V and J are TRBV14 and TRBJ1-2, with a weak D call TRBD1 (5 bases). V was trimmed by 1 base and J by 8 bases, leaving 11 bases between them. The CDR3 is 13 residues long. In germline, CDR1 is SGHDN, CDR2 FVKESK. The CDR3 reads CASSQVVTVGYTF. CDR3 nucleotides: TGTGCCAGCAGCCAAGTGGTGACAGTCGGCTACACCTTC. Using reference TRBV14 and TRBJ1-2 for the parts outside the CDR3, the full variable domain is EAGVTQFPSHSVIEKGQTVTLRCDPISGHDNLYWYRRVMGKEIKFLLHFVKESKQDESGMPNNRFLAERTGGTYSTLKVQPAELEDSGVYFCASSQVVTVGYTFGSGTRLTVV.

CDR3 loop: CASSRGQGAPTGNTIYF. CDR3 sequence (DNA): TGTGCCAGCAGCAGGGGACAGGGGGCTCCAACTGGAAACACCATATATTTT. The genes are TRBV21-1 and TRBJ1-3; the table names TRBD1, a call not compared with the DNA. TRBV21-1 is a documented pseudogene. The CDR3 is 17 amino acids.

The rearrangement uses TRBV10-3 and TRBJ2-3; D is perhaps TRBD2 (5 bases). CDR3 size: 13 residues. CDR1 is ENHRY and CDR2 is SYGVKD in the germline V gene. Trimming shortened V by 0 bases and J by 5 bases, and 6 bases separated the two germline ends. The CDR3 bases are TGTGCCATCAGTGAGTCCGGGGTAGATACGCAGTATTTT. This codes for CAISESGVDTQYF.

CDR3 sequence (DNA): TGTGCCAGCAGCCAAGGCAGGGTCGAAAAACTGTTTTTT. Its protein is CASSQGRVEKLFF. The chain uses TRBV14 and TRBJ1-4, with D possibly matching TRBD1 (5 bases). The CDR3 has 13 amino acids. With 1 base removed from V and 8 bases from J, the gap between germline ends came to 8 bases. The germline V gene has CDR1 SGHDN and CDR2 FVKESK.

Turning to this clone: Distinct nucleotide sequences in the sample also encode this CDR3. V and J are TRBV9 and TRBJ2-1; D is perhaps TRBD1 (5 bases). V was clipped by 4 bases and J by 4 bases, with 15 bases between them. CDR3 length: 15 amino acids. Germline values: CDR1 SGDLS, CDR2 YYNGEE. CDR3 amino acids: CASSSRQGSYNEQFF. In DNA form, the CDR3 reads TGTGCCAGCAGCTCCCGGCAGGGCAGTTACAATGAGCAGTTCTTC.

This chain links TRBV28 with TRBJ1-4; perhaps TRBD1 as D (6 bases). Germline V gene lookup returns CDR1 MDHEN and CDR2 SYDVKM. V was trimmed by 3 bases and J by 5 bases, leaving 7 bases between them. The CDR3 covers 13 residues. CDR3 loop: CASSFQGNEKLFF. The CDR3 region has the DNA TGTGCCAGCAGTTTTCAGGGGAATGAAAAACTGTTTTTT.

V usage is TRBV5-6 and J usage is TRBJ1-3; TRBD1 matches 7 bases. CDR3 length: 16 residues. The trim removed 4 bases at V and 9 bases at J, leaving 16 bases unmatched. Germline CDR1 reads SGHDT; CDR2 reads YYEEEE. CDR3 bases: TGTGCCAGCAGCGCCCGGACAGGCGCAGCTGGAGGCACCATATATTTT. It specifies CASSARTGAAGGTIYF.

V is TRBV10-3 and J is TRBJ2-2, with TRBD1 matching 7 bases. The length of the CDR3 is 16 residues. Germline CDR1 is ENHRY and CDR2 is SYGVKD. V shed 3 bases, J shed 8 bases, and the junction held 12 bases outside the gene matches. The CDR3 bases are TGTGCCATCAGTGAAGAGTGGGACAGTCGGATAGGGGAGCTGTTTTTT. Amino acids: CAISEEWDSRIGELFF.

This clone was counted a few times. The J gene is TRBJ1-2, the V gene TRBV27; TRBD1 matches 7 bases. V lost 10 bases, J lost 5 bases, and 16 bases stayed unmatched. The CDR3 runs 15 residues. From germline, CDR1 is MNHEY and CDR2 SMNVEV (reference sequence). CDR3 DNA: TGTGCCACGCCTCAGGGGGGGATTAGGGGGTATGGCTACACCTTC. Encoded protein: CATPQGGIRGYGYTF.

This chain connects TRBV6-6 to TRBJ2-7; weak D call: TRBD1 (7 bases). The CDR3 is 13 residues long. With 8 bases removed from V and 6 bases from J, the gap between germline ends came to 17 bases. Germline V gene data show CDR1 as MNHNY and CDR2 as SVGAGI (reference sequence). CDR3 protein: CASGRRQGSEQYF. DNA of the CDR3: TGTGCCAGCGGGAGGAGACAGGGATCCGAGCAGTACTTC.

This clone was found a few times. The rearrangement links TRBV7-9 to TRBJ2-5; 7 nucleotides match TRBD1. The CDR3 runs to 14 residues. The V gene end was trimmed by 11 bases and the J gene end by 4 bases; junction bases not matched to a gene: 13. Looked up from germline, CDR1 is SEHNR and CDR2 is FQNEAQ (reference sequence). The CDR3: CAGGAGGIRETQYF. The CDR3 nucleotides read TGTGCCGGCGGTGCAGGGGGAATACGAGAGACCCAGTACTTC.

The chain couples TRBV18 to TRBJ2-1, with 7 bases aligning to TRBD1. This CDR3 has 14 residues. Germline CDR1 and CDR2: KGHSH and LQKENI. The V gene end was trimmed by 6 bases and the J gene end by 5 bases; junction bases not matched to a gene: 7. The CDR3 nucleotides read TGTGCCAGCTCCATGGGACAGCGAAACAATGAGCAGTTCTTC. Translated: CASSMGQRNNEQFF.

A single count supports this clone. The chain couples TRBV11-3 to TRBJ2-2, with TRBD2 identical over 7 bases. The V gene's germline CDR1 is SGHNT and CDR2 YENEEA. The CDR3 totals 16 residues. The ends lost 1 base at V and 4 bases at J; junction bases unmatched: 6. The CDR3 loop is CASSLGLAGVTGELFF. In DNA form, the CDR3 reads TGTGCCAGCAGCTTAGGATTGGCGGGAGTCACCGGGGAGCTGTTTTTT.

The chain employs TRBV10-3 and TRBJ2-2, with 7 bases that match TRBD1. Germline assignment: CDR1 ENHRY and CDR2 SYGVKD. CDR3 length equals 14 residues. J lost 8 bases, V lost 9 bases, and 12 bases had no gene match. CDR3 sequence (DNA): TGTGCCATAGCCGGGACAGCCACCTCAGGGGAGCTGTTTTTT. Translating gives CAIAGTATSGELFF.

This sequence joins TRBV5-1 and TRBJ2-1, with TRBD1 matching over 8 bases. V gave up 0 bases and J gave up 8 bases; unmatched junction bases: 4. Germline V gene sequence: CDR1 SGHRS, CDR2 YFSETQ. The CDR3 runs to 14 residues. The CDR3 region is CASSLDDRGHEQFF. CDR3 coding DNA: TGCGCCAGCAGCTTGGATGACAGGGGACATGAGCAGTTCTTC. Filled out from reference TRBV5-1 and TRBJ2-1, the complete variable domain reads KAGVTQTPRYLIKTRGQQVTLSCSPISGHRSVSWYQQTPGQGLQFLFEYFSETQRNKGNFPGRFSGRQFSNSRSEMNVSTLELGDSALYLCASSLDDRGHEQFFGPGTRLTVL.

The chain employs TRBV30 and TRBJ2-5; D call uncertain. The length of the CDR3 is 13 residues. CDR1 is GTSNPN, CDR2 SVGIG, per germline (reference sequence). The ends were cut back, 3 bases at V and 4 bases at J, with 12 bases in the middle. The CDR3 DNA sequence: TGTGCCTGGAGAAGAGGAAAGGCAGAGACCCAGTACTTC. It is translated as CAWRRGKAETQYF.

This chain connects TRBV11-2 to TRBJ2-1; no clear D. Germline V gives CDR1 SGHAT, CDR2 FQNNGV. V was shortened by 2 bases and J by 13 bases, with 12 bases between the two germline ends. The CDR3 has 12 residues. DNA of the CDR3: TGTGCCAGCAGCTTAACCCAGTCTACCCAGTTCTTC. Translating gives CASSLTQSTQFF.